The source of this TCR beta chain is a study of CD4 T cells in relation to SARS-CoV-2 and coronaviruses. With 5 bases removed from V and 2 bases from J, the gap between germline ends came to 16 bases. This CDR3 contains 15 residues. Germline V gene sequence: CDR1 SGHAT, CDR2 FQNNGV. Deep TCR-beta sequencing used DNA from uncultured naive and memory CD4+ T cells. Repertoires were generated with immunoSEQ multiplex PCR, while TCRdb's copy carries only in-frame clones and drops some. In the table there are tens of thousands of clones, 92% of which are singletons. Naive and memory CD4+ T cells were separated from cryopreserved PBMCs.

The source material was naive CD4+ T cells from PBMCs. Sample subset: naive CD4+ T cells isolated by negative enrichment. The sequence was obtained from an adult with COVID-19. The rearrangement uses TRBV11-2 and TRBJ2-7; D is uncertain. The CDR3 reads CASSPTSTPPYEQYF. The CDR3 nucleotides are TGTGCCAGCAGCCCAACTTCGACTCCCCCCTACGAGCAGTACTTC.